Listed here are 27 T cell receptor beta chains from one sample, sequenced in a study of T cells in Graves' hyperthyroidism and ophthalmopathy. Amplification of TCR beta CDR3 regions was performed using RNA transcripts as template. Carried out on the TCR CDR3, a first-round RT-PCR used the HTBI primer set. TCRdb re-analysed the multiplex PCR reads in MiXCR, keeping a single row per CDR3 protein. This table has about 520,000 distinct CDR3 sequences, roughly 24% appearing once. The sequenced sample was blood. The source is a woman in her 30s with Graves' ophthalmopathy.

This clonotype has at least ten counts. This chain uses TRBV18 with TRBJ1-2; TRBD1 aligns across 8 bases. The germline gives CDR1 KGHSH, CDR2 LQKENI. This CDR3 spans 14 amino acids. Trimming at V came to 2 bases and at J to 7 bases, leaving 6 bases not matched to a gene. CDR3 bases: TGTGCCAGCTCACCAGGGGCAGGGGGCGTTGGCTACACCTTC. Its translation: CASSPGAGGVGYTF.

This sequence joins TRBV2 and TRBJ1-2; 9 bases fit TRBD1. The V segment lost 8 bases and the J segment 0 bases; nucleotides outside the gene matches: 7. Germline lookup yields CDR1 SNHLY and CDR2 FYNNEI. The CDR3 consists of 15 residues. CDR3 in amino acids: CASPAGQGPNYGYTF. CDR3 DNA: TGTGCCAGCCCGGCCGGACAGGGGCCTAACTATGGCTACACCTTC. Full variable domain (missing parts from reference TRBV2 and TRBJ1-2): EPEVTQTPSHQVTQMGQEVILRCVPISNHLYFYWYRQILGQKVEFLVSFYNNEISEKSEIFDDQFSVERPDGSNFTLKIRSTKLEDSAMYFCASPAGQGPNYGYTFGSGTRLTVV.

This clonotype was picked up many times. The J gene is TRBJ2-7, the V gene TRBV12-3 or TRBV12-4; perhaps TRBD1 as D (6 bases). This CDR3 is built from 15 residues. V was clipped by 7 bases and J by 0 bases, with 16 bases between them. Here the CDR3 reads CASTPTGSHSYEQYF. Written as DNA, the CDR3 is TGTGCCAGCACCCCAACAGGGTCTCACTCCTACGAGCAGTACTTC.

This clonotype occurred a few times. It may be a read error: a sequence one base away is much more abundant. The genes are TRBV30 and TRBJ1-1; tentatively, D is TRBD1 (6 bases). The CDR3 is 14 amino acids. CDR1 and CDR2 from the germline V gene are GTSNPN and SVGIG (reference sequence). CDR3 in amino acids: CAWTGRGVNTEACF. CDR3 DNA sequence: TGTGCCTGGACAGGGAGGGGGGTGAACACTGAAGCTTGCTTT.

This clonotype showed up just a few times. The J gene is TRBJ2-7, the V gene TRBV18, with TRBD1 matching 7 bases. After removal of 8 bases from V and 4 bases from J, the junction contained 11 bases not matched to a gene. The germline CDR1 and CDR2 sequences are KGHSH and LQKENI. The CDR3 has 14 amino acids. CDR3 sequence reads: CASLGDRNSYEQYF. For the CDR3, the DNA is TGTGCCAGCCTTGGGGACAGAAATTCTTACGAGCAGTACTTC.

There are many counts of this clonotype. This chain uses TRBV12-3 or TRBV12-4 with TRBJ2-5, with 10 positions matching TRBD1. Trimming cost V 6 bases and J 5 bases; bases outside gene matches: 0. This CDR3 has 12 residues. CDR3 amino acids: CASRTGGETQYF. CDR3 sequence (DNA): TGTGCCAGCAGGACAGGGGGCGAGACCCAGTACTTC.

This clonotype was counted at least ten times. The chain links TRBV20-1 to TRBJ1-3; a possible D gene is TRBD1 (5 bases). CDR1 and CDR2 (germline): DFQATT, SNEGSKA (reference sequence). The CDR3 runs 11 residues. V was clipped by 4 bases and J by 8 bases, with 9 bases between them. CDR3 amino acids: CSAKRGDTIYF. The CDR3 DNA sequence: TGCAGTGCTAAGAGGGGAGACACCATATATTTT.

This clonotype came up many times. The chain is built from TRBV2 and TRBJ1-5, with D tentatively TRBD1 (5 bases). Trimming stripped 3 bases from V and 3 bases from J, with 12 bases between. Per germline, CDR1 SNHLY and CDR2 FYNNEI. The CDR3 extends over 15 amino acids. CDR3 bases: TGTGCCAGCAGTGATCGGGGACCCAACAATCAGCCCCAGCATTTT. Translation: CASSDRGPNNQPQHF. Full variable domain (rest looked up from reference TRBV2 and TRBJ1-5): EPEVTQTPSHQVTQMGQEVILRCVPISNHLYFYWYRQILGQKVEFLVSFYNNEISEKSEIFDDQFSVERPDGSNFTLKIRSTKLEDSAMYFCASSDRGPNNQPQHFGDGTRLSIL.

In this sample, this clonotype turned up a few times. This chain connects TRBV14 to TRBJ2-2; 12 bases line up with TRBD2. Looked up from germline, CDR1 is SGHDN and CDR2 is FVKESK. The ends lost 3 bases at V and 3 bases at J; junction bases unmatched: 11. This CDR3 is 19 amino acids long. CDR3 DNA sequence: TGTGCCAGCAGCCACAGGTTGACTAGCGGGGGATTTTACACCGGGGAGCTGTTTTTT. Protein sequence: CASSHRLTSGGFYTGELFF.

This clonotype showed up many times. CDR3 DNA sequence: TGCAGTGCTGCCGGGACAGAGAACACTGAAGCTTTCTTT. This translates into CSAAGTENTEAFF. J is TRBJ1-1 and V is TRBV20-1, with 7 bases that match TRBD1. The CDR3 is made up of 13 amino acids. Germline lookup yields CDR1 DFQATT and CDR2 SNEGSKA (reference sequence). The V gene end was trimmed by 5 bases and the J gene end by 1 base; junction bases not matched to a gene: 4.

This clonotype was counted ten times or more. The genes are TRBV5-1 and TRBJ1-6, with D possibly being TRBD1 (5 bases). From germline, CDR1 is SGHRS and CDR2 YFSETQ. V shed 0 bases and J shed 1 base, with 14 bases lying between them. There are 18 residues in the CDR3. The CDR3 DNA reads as TGCGCCAGCAGCTTGGGTATGGGACGCGGTTCCTATAATTCACCCCTCCACTTT. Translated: CASSLGMGRGSYNSPLHF.

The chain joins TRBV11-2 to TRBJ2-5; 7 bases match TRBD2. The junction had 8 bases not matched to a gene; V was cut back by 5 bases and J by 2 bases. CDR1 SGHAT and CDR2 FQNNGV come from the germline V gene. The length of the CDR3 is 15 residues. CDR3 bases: TGTGCCAGCAGCCCAGGGAGGGTTGGGCAAGAGACCCAGTACTTC. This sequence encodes CASSPGRVGQETQYF.

CDR3 nucleotide sequence: TGTGCCAGCGCCGGGGAAGGAGGCAAGGGCACAGATACGCAGTATTTT. Translation: CASAGEGGKGTDTQYF. The chain links TRBV6-2 or TRBV6-3 to TRBJ2-3, with D maybe TRBD2 (5 bases). The CDR3 extends over 16 amino acids. Trimming stripped 8 bases from V and 1 base from J, with 19 bases between. CDR1 and CDR2 from the germline V gene are MNHEY and SVGEGT.

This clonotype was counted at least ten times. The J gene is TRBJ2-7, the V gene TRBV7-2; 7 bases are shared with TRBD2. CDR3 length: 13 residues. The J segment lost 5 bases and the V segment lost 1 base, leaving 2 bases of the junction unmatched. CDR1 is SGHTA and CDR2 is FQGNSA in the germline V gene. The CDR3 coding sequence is TGTGCCAGCAGCTTAGTGGGGAGGGACGAGCAGTACTTC. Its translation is CASSLVGRDEQYF.

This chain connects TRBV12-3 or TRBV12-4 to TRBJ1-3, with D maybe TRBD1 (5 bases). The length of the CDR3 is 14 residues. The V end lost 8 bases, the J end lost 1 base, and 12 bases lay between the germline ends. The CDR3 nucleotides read TGTGCCAGCGCTACAGGATCTTCTGGAAACACCATATATTTT. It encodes CASATGSSGNTIYF.

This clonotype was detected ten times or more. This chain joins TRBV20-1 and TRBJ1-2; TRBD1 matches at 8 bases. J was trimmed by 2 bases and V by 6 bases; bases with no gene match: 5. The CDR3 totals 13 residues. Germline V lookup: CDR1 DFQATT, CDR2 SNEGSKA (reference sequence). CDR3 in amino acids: CSARDRNNYGYTF. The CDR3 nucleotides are TGCAGTGCCAGGGACAGGAACAACTATGGCTACACCTTC.

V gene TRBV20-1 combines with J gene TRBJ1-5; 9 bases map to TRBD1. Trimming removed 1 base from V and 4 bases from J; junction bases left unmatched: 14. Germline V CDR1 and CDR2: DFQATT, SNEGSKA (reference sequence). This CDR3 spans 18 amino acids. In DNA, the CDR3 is TGCAGTGCTAGAGCCCTCCTTGGGACAGGGACCATGAATCAGCCCCAGCATTTT. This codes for CSARALLGTGTMNQPQHF.

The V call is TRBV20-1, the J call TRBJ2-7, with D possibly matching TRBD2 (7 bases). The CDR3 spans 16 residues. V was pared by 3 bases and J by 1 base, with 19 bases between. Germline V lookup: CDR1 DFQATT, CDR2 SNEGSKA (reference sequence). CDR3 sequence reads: CSASEVGGGPSYEQYF. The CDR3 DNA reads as TGCAGTGCTAGTGAGGTGGGGGGGGGCCCTTCCTACGAGCAGTACTTC.

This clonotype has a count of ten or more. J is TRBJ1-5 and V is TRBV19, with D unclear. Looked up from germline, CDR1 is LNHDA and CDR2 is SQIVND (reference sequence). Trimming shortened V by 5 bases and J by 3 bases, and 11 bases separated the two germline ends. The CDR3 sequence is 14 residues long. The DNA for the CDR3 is TGTGCCAGTAGTCTCCGTAGGGCCAATCAGCCCCAGCATTTT. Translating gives CASSLRRANQPQHF.

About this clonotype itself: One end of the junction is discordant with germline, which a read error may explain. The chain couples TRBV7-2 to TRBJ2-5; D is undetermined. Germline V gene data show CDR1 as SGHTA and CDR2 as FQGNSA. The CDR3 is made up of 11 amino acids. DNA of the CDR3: TGTGCCGGCAGCGAACAAGAGACCAAGTACTTC. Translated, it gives CAGSEQETKYF.

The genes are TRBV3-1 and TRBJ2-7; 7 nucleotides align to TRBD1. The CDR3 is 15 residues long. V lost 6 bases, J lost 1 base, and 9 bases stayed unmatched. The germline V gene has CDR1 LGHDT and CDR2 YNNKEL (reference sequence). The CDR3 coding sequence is TGTGCCAGCAGTCTTGGACAGGCAGGATCCTACGAGCAGTACTTC. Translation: CASSLGQAGSYEQYF.

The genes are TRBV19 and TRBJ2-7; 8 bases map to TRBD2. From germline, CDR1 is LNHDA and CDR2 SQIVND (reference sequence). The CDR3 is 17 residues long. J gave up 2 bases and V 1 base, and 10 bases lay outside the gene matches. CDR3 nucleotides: TGTGCCAGTAGTATAGTTGGTAGCGGGATGGGGACCTACGAGCAGTACTTC. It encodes CASSIVGSGMGTYEQYF.

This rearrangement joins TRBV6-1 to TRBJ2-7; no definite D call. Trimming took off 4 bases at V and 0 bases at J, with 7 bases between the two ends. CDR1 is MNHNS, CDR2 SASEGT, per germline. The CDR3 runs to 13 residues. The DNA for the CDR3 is TGTGCCAGCAGTGCTTCGAGCTCCTACGAGCAGTACTTC. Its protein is CASSASSSYEQYF.

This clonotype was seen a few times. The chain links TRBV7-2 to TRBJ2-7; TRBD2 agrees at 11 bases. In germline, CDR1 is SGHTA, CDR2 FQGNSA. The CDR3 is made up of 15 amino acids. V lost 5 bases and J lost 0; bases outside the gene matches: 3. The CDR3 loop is CASSAGLAVSYEQYF. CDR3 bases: TGTGCCAGCAGCGCGGGACTAGCGGTCTCCTACGAGCAGTACTTC.

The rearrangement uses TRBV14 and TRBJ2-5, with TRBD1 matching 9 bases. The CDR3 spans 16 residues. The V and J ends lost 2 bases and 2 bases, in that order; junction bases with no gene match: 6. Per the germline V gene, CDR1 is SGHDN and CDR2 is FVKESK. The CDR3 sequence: CASSQRTGVSQETQYF. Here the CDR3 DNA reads TGTGCCAGCAGCCAAAGGACAGGGGTTTCACAAGAGACCCAGTACTTC. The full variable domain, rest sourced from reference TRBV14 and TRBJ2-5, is EAGVTQFPSHSVIEKGQTVTLRCDPISGHDNLYWYRRVMGKEIKFLLHFVKESKQDESGMPNNRFLAERTGGTYSTLKVQPAELEDSGVYFCASSQRTGVSQETQYFGPGTRLLVL.

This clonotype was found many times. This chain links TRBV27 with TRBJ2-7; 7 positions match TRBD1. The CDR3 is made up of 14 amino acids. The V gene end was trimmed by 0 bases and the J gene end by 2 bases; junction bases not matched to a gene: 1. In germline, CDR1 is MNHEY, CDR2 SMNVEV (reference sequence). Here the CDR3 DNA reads TGTGCCAGCAGTTTATCGGGACAGCCCTACGAGCAGTACTTC. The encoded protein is CASSLSGQPYEQYF.

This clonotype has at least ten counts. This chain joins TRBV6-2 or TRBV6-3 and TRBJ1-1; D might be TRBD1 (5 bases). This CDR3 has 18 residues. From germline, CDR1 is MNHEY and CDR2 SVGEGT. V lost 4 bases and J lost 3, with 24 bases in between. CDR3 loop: CASSFTYLSGGWDTEAFF. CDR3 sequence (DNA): TGTGCCAGCAGTTTTACCTACCTCTCGGGGGGGTGGGACACTGAAGCTTTCTTT.